This TCR beta chain was identified in a study of CD8+CD57+ T cells in acquired aplastic anemia. At the level of the study: Sorted cells (CD4+ and CD8+) yielded DNA amounts that averaged approximately 3.1 ug. An average of about 10.8 million reads for CD4+ cells was obtained from healthy donors. Study-wide findings and caveats: No significant difference in CD8+ Simpson's diversity was found between patients and controls. Researchers report that around 29 CD8+ CDR3 sequences appeared in both patients and controls.

Of note for this clonotype: Antigen unknown.

CDR3 size: 14 residues. From germline, CDR1 is SEHNR and CDR2 FQNEAQ (reference sequence). V was cut by 4 bases and J by 4 bases, with 11 bases left in between. Genomic DNA constituted the template upon which TCR beta VDJ and CDR3 profiling was performed. Each CDR3 protein is one row after TCRdb ran MiXCR on the reads. The sample comprises around 180,000 distinct CDR3 sequences, 55% to 80% of which are singletons, and about 41% rests with the top ten. The sample taken for sequencing was sorted CD4+, CD8+, or CD8+CD57+ T cells (not recorded which) from PBMCs. This TCR derives from a human donor in good health. The chain joins TRBV7-9 to TRBJ1-5; D is perhaps TRBD1 (6 bases). The CDR3: CASSSLGGNQPQHF. CDR3 nucleotide sequence: TGTGCCAGCAGCTCTCTAGGGGGTAATCAGCCCCAGCATTTT.